The present TCR beta chain was sequenced within a study of blood T cell repertoires in COVID-19. Study background: PBMCs, B-cell-depleted T cells, or T cells were the source of the cDNA or gDNA that made up the material.

TCRdb's copy holds only in-frame clones and misses some; the assay was immunoSEQ multiplex PCR. The data contain some 250,000 clones, approximately 86% of them singletons. V was shortened by 4 bases and J by 3 bases, with 4 bases between the two germline ends. CDR1 and CDR2 (germline): SNHLY, FYNNEI. CDR3 length: 11 amino acids. The TCR originated in a woman younger than 45 who had recovered from COVID-19. This chain connects TRBV2 to TRBJ2-7; D call uncertain. The specimen was peripheral blood. Here the CDR3 reads CASSGYYEQYF. CDR3 bases: TGTGCCAGCAGTGGTTACTACGAGCAGTACTTC.